The source of this TCR beta chain is a study of T cell responses to AZD1222 COVID-19 vaccine. The CDR3 totals 14 residues. Germline V gene sequence: CDR1 KGHDR, CDR2 SFDVKD. Trimming removed 2 bases from V and 1 base from J, with 7 bases in between. TCRdb's table, derived via immunoSEQ multiplex PCR, lists solely in-frame clones and lacks some. The table includes roughly 200,000 clones, 88% detected once. Notes on this clone: The antigen is undetermined.

Study-level findings and limits: Donors were chiefly white British, with a greater number of females, and clonal diversity was perhaps underestimated. It was only 6 or 7 AZD1222 recipients who were seropositive at baseline. Only after the peak T cell response were repertoires sampled. Researchers report vaccine-associated CD4 TCRs spanning spike, with dominance at 160-218 and 743-854.

The rearrangement joins TRBV24-1 to TRBJ1-2, with D tentatively TRBD1 (5 bases). This material consisted of peripheral blood, taken on day 0 of AZD1222 vaccination. The receptor was isolated from an adult in good health. CDR3 loop: CATSDYRYNYGYTF. CDR3 in DNA: TGTGCCACCAGTGATTACAGGTATAACTATGGCTACACCTTC.